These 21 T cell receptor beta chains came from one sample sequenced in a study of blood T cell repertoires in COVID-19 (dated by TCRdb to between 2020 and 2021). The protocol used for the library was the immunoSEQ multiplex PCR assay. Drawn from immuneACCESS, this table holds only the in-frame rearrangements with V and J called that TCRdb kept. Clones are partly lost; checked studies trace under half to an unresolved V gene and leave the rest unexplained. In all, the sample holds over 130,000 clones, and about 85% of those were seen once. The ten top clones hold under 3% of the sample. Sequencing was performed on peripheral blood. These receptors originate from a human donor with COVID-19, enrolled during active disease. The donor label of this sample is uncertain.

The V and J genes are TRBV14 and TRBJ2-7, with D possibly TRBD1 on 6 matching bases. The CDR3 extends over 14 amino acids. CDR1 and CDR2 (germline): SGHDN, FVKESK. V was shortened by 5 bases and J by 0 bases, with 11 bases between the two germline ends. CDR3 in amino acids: CASSTYRDSYEQYF. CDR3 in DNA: TGTGCCAGCAGCACATACAGGGACTCCTACGAGCAGTACTTC.

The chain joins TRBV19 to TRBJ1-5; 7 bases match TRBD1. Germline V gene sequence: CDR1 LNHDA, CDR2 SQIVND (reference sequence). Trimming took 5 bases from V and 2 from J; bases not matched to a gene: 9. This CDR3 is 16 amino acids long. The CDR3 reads CASSPRLTGGNQPQHF. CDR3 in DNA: TGTGCCAGTAGTCCGAGATTAACAGGGGGCAATCAGCCCCAGCATTTT.

The CDR3 region has the DNA TGTGCCTGGACCACAGGGGGTTTGGCCAACGTCCTGACTTTC. This translates into CAWTTGGLANVLTF. The chain employs TRBV30 and TRBJ2-6; the match to TRBD1 covers 8 bases. Per the germline V gene, CDR1 is GTSNPN and CDR2 is SVGIG (reference sequence). Trimming cost V 4 bases and J 6 bases; bases outside gene matches: 5. CDR3 size: 14 residues.

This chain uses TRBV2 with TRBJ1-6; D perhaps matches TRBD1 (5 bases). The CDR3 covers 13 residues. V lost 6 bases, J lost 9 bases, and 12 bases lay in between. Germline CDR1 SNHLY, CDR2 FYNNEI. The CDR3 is CASRGGNASPLHF. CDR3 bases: TGTGCCAGCAGGGGGGGTAATGCTTCACCCCTCCACTTT.

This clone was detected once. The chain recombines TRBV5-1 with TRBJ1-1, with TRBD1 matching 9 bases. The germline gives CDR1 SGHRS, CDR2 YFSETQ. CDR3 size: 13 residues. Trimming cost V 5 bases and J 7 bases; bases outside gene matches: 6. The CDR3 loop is CASSPQGADEAFF. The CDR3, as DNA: TGCGCCAGCAGTCCACAGGGGGCAGATGAAGCTTTCTTT.

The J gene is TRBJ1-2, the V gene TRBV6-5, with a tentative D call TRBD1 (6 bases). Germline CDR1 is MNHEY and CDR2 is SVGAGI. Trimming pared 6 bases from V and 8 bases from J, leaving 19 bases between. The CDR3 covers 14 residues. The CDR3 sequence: CASSLTQGGEGYTF. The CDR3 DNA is TGTGCCAGCAGCCTCACACAGGGCGGTGAGGGCTACACCTTC.

In DNA form, the CDR3 reads TGTGCCAGCAGCCAAGATTGGCTAGCGGGGGCCGGGGAGCTGTTTTTT. Residues: CASSQDWLAGAGELFF. The chain joins TRBV4-2 to TRBJ2-2; 10 positions match TRBD2. This CDR3 has 16 residues. CDR1 is LGHNA and CDR2 is YNFKEQ in the germline V gene. The J segment lost 6 bases and the V segment lost 0 bases, leaving 4 bases of the junction unmatched.

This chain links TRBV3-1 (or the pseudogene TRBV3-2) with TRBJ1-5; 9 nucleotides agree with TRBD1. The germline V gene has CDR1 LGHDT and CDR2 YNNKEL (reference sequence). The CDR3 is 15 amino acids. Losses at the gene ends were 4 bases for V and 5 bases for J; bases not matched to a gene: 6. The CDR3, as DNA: TGTGCCAGCAGCCTGAACAGGGGGCGAGATCAGCCCCAGCATTTT. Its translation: CASSLNRGRDQPQHF.

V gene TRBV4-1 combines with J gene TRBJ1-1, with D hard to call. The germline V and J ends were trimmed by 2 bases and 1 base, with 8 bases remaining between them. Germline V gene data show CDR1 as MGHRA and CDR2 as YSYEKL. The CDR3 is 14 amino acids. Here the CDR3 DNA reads TGCGCCAGCAGCCAACGCGACTCGAACACTGAAGCTTTCTTT. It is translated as CASSQRDSNTEAFF.

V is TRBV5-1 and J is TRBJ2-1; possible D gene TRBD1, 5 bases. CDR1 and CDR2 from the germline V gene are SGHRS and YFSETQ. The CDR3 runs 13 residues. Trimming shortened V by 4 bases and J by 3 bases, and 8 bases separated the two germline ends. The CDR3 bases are TGCGCCAGCAGCGAGGACATCTACAATGAGCAGTTCTTC. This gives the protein CASSEDIYNEQFF.

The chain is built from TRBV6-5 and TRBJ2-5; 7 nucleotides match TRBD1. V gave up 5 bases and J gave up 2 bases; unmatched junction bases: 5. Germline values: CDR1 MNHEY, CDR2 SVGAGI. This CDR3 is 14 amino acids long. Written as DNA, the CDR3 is TGTGCCAGCAGTAACCGGGACAGACAAGAGACCCAGTACTTC. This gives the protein CASSNRDRQETQYF.

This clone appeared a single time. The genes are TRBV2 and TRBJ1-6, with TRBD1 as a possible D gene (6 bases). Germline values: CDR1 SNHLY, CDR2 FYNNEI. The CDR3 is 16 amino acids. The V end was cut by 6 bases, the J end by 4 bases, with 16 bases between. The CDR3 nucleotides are TGTGCCAGCAGCAGGGGTTTTGTGGGGTATAATTCACCCCTCCACTTT. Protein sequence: CASSRGFVGYNSPLHF.

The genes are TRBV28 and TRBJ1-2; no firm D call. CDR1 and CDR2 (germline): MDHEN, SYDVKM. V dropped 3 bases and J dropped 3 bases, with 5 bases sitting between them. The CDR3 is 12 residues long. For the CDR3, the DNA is TGTGCCAGCAGTTTCTTGTACTATGGCTACACCTTC. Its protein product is CASSFLYYGYTF.

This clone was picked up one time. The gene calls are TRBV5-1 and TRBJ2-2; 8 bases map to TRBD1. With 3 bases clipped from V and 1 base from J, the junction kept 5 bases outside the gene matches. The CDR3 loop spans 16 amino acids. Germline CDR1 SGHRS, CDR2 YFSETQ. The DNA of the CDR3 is TGCGCCAGCAGCTCTCAGGGGGCACAGAACACCGGGGAGCTGTTTTTT. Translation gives CASSSQGAQNTGELFF.

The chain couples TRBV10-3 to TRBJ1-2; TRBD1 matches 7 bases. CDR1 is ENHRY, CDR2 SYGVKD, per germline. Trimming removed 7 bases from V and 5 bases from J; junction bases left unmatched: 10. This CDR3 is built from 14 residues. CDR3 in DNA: TGTGCCATCACCCCAGACAGGGCAGGTTATGGCTACACCTTC. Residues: CAITPDRAGYGYTF.

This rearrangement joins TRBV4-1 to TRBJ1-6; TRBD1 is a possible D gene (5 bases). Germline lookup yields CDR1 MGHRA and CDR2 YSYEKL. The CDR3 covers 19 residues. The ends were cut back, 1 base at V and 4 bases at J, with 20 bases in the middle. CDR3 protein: CASSQADSWGKNYNSPLHF. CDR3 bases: TGCGCCAGCAGCCAAGCAGACAGTTGGGGTAAGAATTATAATTCACCCCTCCACTTT.

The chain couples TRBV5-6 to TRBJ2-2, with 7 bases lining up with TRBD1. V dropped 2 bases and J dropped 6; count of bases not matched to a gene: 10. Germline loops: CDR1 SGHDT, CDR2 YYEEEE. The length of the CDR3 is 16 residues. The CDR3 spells CASSFAQRGLAGELFF. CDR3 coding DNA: TGTGCCAGCAGCTTCGCTCAAAGGGGGCTTGCCGGGGAGCTGTTTTTT.

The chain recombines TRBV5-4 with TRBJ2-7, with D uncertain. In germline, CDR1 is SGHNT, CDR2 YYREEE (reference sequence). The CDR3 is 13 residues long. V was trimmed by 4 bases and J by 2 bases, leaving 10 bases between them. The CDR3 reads CASSPDTPYEQYF. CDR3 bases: TGTGCCAGCAGCCCAGACACCCCCTACGAGCAGTACTTC.

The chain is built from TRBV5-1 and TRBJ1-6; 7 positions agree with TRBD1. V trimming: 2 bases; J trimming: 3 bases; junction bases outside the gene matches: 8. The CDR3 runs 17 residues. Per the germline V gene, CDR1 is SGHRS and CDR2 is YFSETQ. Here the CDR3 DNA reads TGCGCCAGCAGCTTACGGGACAGCCGTTTCTATAATTCACCCCTCCACTTT. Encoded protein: CASSLRDSRFYNSPLHF.

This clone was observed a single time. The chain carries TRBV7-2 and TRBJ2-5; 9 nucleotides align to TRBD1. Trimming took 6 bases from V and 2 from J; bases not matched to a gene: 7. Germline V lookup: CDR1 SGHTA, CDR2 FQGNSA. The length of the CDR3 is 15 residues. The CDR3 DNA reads TGTGCCAGCAGGACAGGGACAGGGCAGCAAGAGACCCAGTACTTC. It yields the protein CASRTGTGQQETQYF.

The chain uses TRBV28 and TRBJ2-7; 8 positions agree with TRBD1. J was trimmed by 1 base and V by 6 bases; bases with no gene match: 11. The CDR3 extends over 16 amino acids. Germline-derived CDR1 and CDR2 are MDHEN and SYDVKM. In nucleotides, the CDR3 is TGTGCCAGCAGCCTCGGACAGGGCGGAGGTTCCTACGAGCAGTACTTC. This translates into CASSLGQGGGSYEQYF.